These 10 T cell receptor beta chains originate from one sample sequenced in a study of T cells after yellow fever vaccination. TCRdb fed the 5' RACE reads into MiXCR, producing one record per CDR3 protein. The sample consists of 100,000 or so distinct CDR3 sequences, roughly 9% of them appearing once. This specimen was CD8+ T cells not binding an NS4B(214-222) dextramer, sorted from PBMCs, taken around 14 days after the first yellow fever vaccination. The receptors originated from a man aged 18 to 35 who received the YFV17D yellow fever vaccine.

V and J are TRBV4-1 and TRBJ2-5; D gene ambiguous. Trimming shortened V by 4 bases and J by 2 bases, and 11 bases separated the two germline ends. Germline loops: CDR1 MGHRA, CDR2 YSYEKL. The length of the CDR3 is 14 residues. The CDR3 DNA reads TGCGCCAGCAGCCGGACCGACTTACAAGAGACCCAGTACTTC. This codes for CASSRTDLQETQYF.

The gene calls are TRBV4-3 and TRBJ1-1; D is perhaps TRBD1 (5 bases). CDR1 and CDR2 (germline): LGHNA, YSLEER. V gave up 1 base and J gave up 1 base, with 19 bases separating them. The CDR3 contains 18 residues. CDR3 amino acids: CASSQGTTLGRKNTEAFF. In nucleotides, the CDR3 is TGCGCCAGCAGCCAAGGAACCACCCTGGGACGGAAGAACACTGAAGCTTTCTTT.

V is TRBV5-4 and J is TRBJ1-1; perhaps TRBD1 as D (6 bases). V was clipped by 2 bases and J by 5 bases, with 13 bases between them. CDR3 length: 14 residues. CDR1 SGHNT and CDR2 YYREEE come from the germline V gene (reference sequence). The CDR3 nucleotides are TGTGCCAGCAGCTTCGGGGGGGCAGAAACTGAAGCTTTCTTT. Translation gives CASSFGGAETEAFF.

This clonotype was found a few times. V gene TRBV9 combines with J gene TRBJ1-6; D is ambiguous. Deletions cut 0 bases from V and 7 bases from J, with 17 bases between. Germline CDR1 reads SGDLS; CDR2 reads YYNGEE. The CDR3 consists of 17 residues. Here the CDR3 reads CASSVDVSWRPNSPLHF. The CDR3 DNA reads TGTGCCAGCAGCGTAGATGTGAGTTGGCGGCCCAATTCACCCCTCCACTTT.

This clonotype was seen more than once but under ten times. This chain joins TRBV4-1 and TRBJ2-3, with a tentative D call TRBD1 (6 bases). The germline V and J ends were trimmed by 0 bases and 1 base, with 11 bases remaining between them. In germline, CDR1 is MGHRA, CDR2 YSYEKL. This CDR3 region has 16 residues. The CDR3 sequence is CASSQDRGLGTDTQYF. DNA for the CDR3: TGCGCCAGCAGCCAAGATAGGGGGTTGGGCACAGATACGCAGTATTTT.

The chain employs TRBV12-3 or TRBV12-4 and TRBJ1-4; 8 nucleotides line up with TRBD1. This CDR3 has 19 residues. V gave up 7 bases and J gave up 3 bases; unmatched junction bases: 19. The CDR3 DNA sequence: TGTGCCAGCACCTCTGGGGCCAGGGGGCCGGAGGGCTCTAATGAAAAACTGTTTTTT. This encodes CASTSGARGPEGSNEKLFF.

The rearrangement links TRBV6-1 to TRBJ2-2; D assignment may be TRBD1 or TRBD2 (6 bases each). CDR3 length: 14 amino acids. Germline values: CDR1 MNHNS, CDR2 SASEGT. V gave up 8 bases and J gave up 5 bases, with 15 bases separating them. CDR3 DNA: TGTGCCAGCTCTGGGGGGCCCAGGACCGGGGAGCTGTTTTTT. Translated: CASSGGPRTGELFF.

The chain joins TRBV6-5 to TRBJ1-4; D is ambiguous. The CDR3 consists of 11 residues. The V gene's germline CDR1 is MNHEY and CDR2 SVGAGI. The V end lost 11 bases, the J end lost 8 bases, and 12 bases lay between the germline ends. The DNA of the CDR3 is TGTGCCTGGTTCGCAGGCGAAAAACTGTTTTTT. Translated, it gives CAWFAGEKLFF.

The rearrangement joins TRBV5-1 to TRBJ2-7; D may be TRBD1 or TRBD2 (5 bases each). Trimming removed 7 bases at V and 5 bases at J, with 19 bases between. CDR3 size: 14 residues. Germline values: CDR1 SGHRS, CDR2 YFSETQ. This chain's CDR3 is CASAQGDAADEQYF. In DNA, the CDR3 is TGCGCCAGCGCGCAGGGAGATGCTGCGGACGAGCAGTACTTC.

The rearrangement links TRBV4-1 to TRBJ2-5; 10 bases are a match to TRBD2. After removal of 0 bases from V and 0 bases from J, the junction contained 1 base not matched to a gene. CDR3 length: 16 residues. Per germline, CDR1 MGHRA and CDR2 YSYEKL. In nucleotides, the CDR3 is TGCGCCAGCAGCCAAGAAGGACTAGCGGACCAAGAGACCCAGTACTTC. Translation gives CASSQEGLADQETQYF.